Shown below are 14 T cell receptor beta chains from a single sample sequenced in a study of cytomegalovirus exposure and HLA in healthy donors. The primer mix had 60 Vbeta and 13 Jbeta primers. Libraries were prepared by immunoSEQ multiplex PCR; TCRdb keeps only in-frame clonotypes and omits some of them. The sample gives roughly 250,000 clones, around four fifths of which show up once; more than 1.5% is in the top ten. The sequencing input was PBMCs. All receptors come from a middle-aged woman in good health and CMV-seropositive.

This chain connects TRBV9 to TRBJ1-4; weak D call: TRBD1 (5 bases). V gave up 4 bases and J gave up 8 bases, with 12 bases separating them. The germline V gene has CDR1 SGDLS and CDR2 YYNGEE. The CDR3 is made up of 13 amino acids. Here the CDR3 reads CASSPAGVEKLFF. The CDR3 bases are TGTGCCAGCAGCCCGGCGGGGGTCGAAAAACTGTTTTTT.

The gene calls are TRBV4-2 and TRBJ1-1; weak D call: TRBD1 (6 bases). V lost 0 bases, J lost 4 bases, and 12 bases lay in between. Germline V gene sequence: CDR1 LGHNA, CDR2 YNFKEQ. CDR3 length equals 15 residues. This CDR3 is CASSQDRGQSTEAFF. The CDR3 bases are TGTGCCAGCAGCCAAGACCGCGGACAGAGCACTGAAGCTTTCTTT.

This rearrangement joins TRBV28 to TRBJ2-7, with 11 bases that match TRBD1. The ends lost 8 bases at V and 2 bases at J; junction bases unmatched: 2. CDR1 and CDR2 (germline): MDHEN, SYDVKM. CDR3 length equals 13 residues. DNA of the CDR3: TGTGCCAGCGAGGGACAGGGGGCCTACGAGCAGTACTTC. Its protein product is CASEGQGAYEQYF.

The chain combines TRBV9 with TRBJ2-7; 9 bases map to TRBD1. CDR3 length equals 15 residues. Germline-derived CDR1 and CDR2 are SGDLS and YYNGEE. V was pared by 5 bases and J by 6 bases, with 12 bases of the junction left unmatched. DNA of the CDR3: TGTGCCAGCAGTTCGACCGGGACAGGGAAAGGCGAGCAGTACTTC. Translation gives CASSSTGTGKGEQYF.

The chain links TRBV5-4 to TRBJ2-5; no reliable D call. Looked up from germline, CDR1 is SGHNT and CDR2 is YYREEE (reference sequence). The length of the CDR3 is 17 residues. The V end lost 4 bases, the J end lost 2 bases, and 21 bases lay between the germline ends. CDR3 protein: CASSRVGAAVIQETQYF. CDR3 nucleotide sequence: TGTGCCAGCAGCCGGGTCGGTGCGGCGGTCATACAAGAGACCCAGTACTTC.

CDR3 protein: CASSETTSGGTDTQYF. CDR3 coding DNA: TGTGCCAGCAGTGAAACGACTAGCGGGGGCACAGATACGCAGTATTTT. The V and J genes are TRBV2 and TRBJ2-3; 11 positions agree with TRBD2. V lost 2 bases, J lost 1 base, and 2 bases stayed unmatched. Looked up from germline, CDR1 is SNHLY and CDR2 is FYNNEI. The CDR3 is made up of 16 amino acids.

CDR3 in amino acids: CASRRGLTAGGISPLHF. Here the CDR3 DNA reads TGTGCCAGCAGAAGGGGGCTTACAGCGGGTGGAATTTCACCCCTCCACTTT. The rearrangement uses TRBV2 and TRBJ1-6; 7 bases line up with TRBD1. Trimming took 6 bases from V and 9 from J; bases not matched to a gene: 17. The V gene's germline CDR1 is SNHLY and CDR2 FYNNEI. CDR3 length: 17 residues.

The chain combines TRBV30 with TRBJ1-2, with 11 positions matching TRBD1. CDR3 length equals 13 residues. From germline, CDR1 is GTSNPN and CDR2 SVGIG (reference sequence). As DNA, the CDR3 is TGTGCATTGGGACAGGGGGATTACTATGGCTACACCTTC. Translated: CALGQGDYYGYTF.

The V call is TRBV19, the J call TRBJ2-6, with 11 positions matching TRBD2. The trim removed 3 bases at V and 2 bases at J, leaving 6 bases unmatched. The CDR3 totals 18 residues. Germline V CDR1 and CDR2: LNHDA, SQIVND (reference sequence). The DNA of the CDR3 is TGTGCCAGTAGTATGCCCGGGACTAGCGGAGCTGGGGCCAACGTCCTGACTTTC. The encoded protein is CASSMPGTSGAGANVLTF.

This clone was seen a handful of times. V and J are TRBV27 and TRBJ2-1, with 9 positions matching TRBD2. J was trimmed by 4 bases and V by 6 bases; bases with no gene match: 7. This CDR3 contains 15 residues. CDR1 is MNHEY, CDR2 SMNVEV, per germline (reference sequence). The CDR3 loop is CASSPGLANYNEQFF. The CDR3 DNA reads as TGTGCCAGCAGCCCAGGACTAGCGAATTACAATGAGCAGTTCTTC.

CDR3 coding DNA: TGCACCAGCAGCCAAGTTCTGCGGGGAAGCTGGGATGAGCAGTTCTTC. Translation gives CTSSQVLRGSWDEQFF. The gene calls are TRBV1 and TRBJ2-1; the D segment call TRBD2 is taken from the table without a DNA check. TRBV1 is a listed pseudogene. The CDR3 extends over 16 amino acids.

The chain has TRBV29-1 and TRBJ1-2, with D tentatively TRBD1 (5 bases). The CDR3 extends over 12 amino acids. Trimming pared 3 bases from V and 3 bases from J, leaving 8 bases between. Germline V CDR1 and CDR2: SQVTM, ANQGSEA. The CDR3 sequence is CSVESGDYGYTF. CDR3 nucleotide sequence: TGCAGCGTTGAGTCGGGGGACTATGGCTACACCTTC.

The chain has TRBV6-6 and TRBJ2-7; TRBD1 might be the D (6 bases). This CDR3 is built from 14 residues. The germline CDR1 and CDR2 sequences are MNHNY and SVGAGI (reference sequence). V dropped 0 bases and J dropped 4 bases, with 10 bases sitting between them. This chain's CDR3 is CASSYSGQFYEQYF. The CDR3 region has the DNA TGTGCCAGCAGTTACTCCGGACAGTTTTACGAGCAGTACTTC.

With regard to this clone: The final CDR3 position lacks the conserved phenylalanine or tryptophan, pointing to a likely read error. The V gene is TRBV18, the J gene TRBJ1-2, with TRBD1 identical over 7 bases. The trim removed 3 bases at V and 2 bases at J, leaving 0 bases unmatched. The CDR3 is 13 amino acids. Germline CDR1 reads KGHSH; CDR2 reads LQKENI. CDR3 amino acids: CASSPGQNYGYTL. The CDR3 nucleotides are TGTGCCAGCTCACCGGGACAGAACTATGGCTACACCCTC.